Below, one TCR beta chain is given with its context. Its antigen is unknown. Germline V gene lookup returns CDR1 MDHEN and CDR2 SYDVKM. This CDR3 is 11 amino acids long. The V end lost 6 bases, the J end lost 14 bases, and 14 bases lay between the germline ends. This sample is drawn from a study of shared clonotypes between healthy human individuals. About the study: CD4 naive cells filled three plates per donor, CD4 memory three, CD8 naive two and CD8 memory one.

Overall study results and limits: Shared across several donors were around 5% of the naive CD4 clonotypes. Represented genetic and exposure-history diversity was restricted by having few donors.

TCRdb's table, derived via immunoSEQ multiplex PCR, lists solely in-frame clones and lacks some. The table includes about 1.4 million clones, over 95% detected once. Sequenced sample: naive CD4+ T cells sorted from blood. Subset of the sample: CD45RA+ positively selected. The chain has TRBV28 and TRBJ2-1; tentative D call: TRBD2 (5 bases). The clonotype originates from a man between 25 and 39 years old in good health. In nucleotides, the CDR3 is TGTGCCAGCAGAGAGACACGAGGGAAGTTCTTC. Its protein is CASRETRGKFF.